The rows below give T cell receptor beta chains drawn from one sample of a study of CD8 T cells in Susac syndrome. TCRdb reprocessed the immunoSEQ multiplex PCR reads with MiXCR, giving one entry per CDR3 protein. The data hold some 180,000 distinct CDR3 sequences, with over 90% observed a single time. Sequenced: CD4+ T cells from PBMCs. Receptors were obtained from a human donor with Susac syndrome. CDR3s include the opening cysteine and the closing phenylalanine or tryptophan. The D gene is left open where the match is weak. Clone size is shown for a subset of rows, as once, few, many or a class of expanded clone.

d_gene: TRBD1; v_gene: TRBV2; len: 16; j_gene: TRBJ2-3; abundance: NA; CDR3nt: TGTGCCAGCAGTGAAGCGCTGGCAGGGGGCCTAGATACGCAGTATTTT; CDR3aa: CASSEALAGGLDTQYF
d_gene: NA; v_gene: TRBV19; len: 14; j_gene: TRBJ2-7; abundance: NA; CDR3nt: TGTGCCAGTAGTACCGGGACACAAGCCTACGAGCAGTACTTC; CDR3aa: CASSTGTQAYEQYF
d_gene: NA; v_gene: TRBV7-9; len: 15; j_gene: TRBJ1-3; abundance: NA; CDR3nt: TGTGCCAGCAGCCGCAAGGGGGGGTCTGGAAACACCATATATTTT; CDR3aa: CASSRKGGSGNTIYF
d_gene: NA; v_gene: TRBV7-9; len: 16; j_gene: TRBJ1-1; abundance: NA; CDR3nt: TGTGCCAGCAGCTTCAAAGGATTTTCAGGGAACACTGAAGCTTTCTTT; CDR3aa: CASSFKGFSGNTEAFF
d_gene: TRBD1; v_gene: TRBV12-3/TRBV12-4; len: 14; j_gene: TRBJ2-7; abundance: NA; CDR3nt: TGTGCCAGCAGTCCCAGGGACAGAGACTACGAGCAGTACTTC; CDR3aa: CASSPRDRDYEQYF
d_gene: TRBD1; v_gene: TRBV19; len: 13; j_gene: TRBJ1-1; abundance: once; CDR3nt: TGTGCCAGTAGTTGGGCAGGGGGCACTGAAGCTTTCTTT; CDR3aa: CASSWAGGTEAFF
d_gene: TRBD2; v_gene: TRBV2; len: 15; j_gene: TRBJ2-3; abundance: NA; CDR3nt: TGTGCCAGCTCCTCCGCTAGCGGGAGCACAGATACGCAGTATTTT; CDR3aa: CASSSASGSTDTQYF
d_gene: NA; v_gene: TRBV5-1; len: 15; j_gene: TRBJ2-2; abundance: NA; CDR3nt: TGCGCCAGCAGCTGGACGCCAGGGTTTGGTGGGGAGCTGTTTTTT; CDR3aa: CASSWTPGFGGELFF
d_gene: NA; v_gene: TRBV18; len: 16; j_gene: TRBJ1-4; abundance: once; CDR3nt: TGTGCCAGCTCACCACGTGCTGTCCAGGGGAATGAAAAACTGTTTTTT; CDR3aa: CASSPRAVQGNEKLFF
d_gene: TRBD1; v_gene: TRBV12-3/TRBV12-4; len: 17; j_gene: TRBJ1-5; abundance: NA; CDR3nt: TGTGCCAGCAGTCCCCGGACAGGGGGCCTTGGCAATCAGCCCCAGCATTTT; CDR3aa: CASSPRTGGLGNQPQHF